A selection of T cell receptor beta chains follows, all from one sample in a study of cytomegalovirus exposure and HLA in healthy donors. Repertoires were generated with immunoSEQ multiplex PCR, while TCRdb's copy carries only in-frame clones and drops some. The sample carries some 270,000 clones, 75% to 85% recorded once. The sample taken for sequencing was PBMCs. The receptors derive from a girl aged 2 to 10 in good health and CMV-seronegative. Each CDR3 is given with its conserved first and last residue. A D gene is named only where the DNA matches it firmly. The size of a clone is reported for some rows only, either as once, few or many, or as a class for expanded clones.

d_call clone_size j_call v_call cdr3_aa cdr3_nt
TRBD1 . TRBJ1-1 TRBV2 CASNRQGADTEAFF TGTGCCAGCAACCGACAGGGGGCGGACACTGAAGCTTTCTTT
. . TRBJ1-1 TRBV7-9 CASSLQMNTEAFF TGTGCCAGCAGCCTTCAGATGAACACTGAAGCTTTCTTT
. . TRBJ2-3 TRBV28 CASSGGWGDTQYF TGTGCCAGCAGTGGGGGGTGGGGAGATACGCAGTATTTT
TRBD1 . TRBJ1-1 TRBV15 CATSRDREGWNTEAFF TGTGCCACCAGCAGGGACAGGGAGGGATGGAACACTGAAGCTTTCTTT
. . TRBJ1-4 TRBV7-9 CASSLARGGVEKLFF TGTGCCAGCAGCTTAGCGCGGGGAGGGGTTGAAAAACTGTTTTTT
TRBD2 . TRBJ2-1 TRBV28 CASSPVRLAAYNEQFF TGTGCCAGCAGCCCTGTACGACTAGCGGCCTACAATGAGCAGTTCTTC
. few TRBJ1-1 TRBV7-9 CASSSRTDTEAFF TGTGCCAGCAGCTCGCGGACAGACACTGAAGCTTTCTTT
TRBD2 . TRBJ2-7 TRBV4-1 CASSQAGLAGPRYEQYF TGCGCCAGCAGCCAAGCCGGACTAGCGGGACCTCGTTACGAGCAGTACTTC
. . TRBJ2-5 TRBV5-1 CASSLALEETQYF TGCGCCAGCAGCTTGGCCCTAGAAGAGACCCAGTACTTC
. . TRBJ1-4 TRBV29-1 CSVEATEHATNEKLFF TGCAGCGTTGAAGCGACAGAGCACGCAACTAATGAAAAACTGTTTTTT
TRBD2 once TRBJ2-1 TRBV4-1 CASSRTSGRDNEQFF TGCGCCAGCAGCCGGACTAGCGGGAGAGACAATGAGCAGTTCTTC
TRBD1 . TRBJ2-7 TRBV27 CASSSRTGGYEQYF TGTGCCAGCAGTTCCCGGACAGGGGGCTACGAGCAGTACTTC
TRBD1 few TRBJ2-5 TRBV10-3 CAISELTPDRGETQYF TGTGCCATCAGTGAGTTGACCCCCGACAGGGGGGAGACCCAGTACTTC
. . TRBJ2-1 TRBV5-1 CASSLLVTAKRNEQFF TGCGCCAGCAGCTTATTGGTAACTGCCAAACGGAATGAGCAGTTCTTC
. . TRBJ1-6 TRBV6-1 CASSTDPDSNSPLHF TGTGCCAGCAGCACTGACCCGGACAGCAATTCACCCCTCCACTTT
TRBD1 . TRBJ2-1 TRBV2 CASSQGALGEQFF TGTGCCAGCAGTCAGGGGGCGTTGGGTGAGCAGTTCTTC
. few TRBJ2-1 TRBV2 CASSEARGSYNEQFF TGTGCCAGCAGTGAAGCGCGGGGCTCCTACAATGAGCAGTTCTTC
TRBD2 once TRBJ2-7 TRBV27 CASSFYRGGLVEQYF TGTGCCAGCAGTTTTTACCGGGGGGGCTTGGTTGAGCAGTACTTC
. . TRBJ2-1 TRBV19 CASSWAQGGSYNEQFF TGTGCCAGTAGTTGGGCCCAGGGTGGGTCCTACAATGAGCAGTTCTTC
. . TRBJ2-3 TRBV28 CASSLETGLLSTDTQYF TGTGCCAGCAGTTTAGAGACGGGACTCCTGAGCACAGATACGCAGTATTTT
TRBD2 few TRBJ2-1 TRBV4-2 CASSPGTSGNYNEQFF TGTGCCAGCAGCCCTGGGACTAGCGGGAACTACAATGAGCAGTTCTTC
. . TRBJ1-1 TRBV5-1 CASSFAGLKNTEAFF TGTGCCAGCAGCTTCGCAGGCCTCAAGAACACTGAAGCTTTCTTT